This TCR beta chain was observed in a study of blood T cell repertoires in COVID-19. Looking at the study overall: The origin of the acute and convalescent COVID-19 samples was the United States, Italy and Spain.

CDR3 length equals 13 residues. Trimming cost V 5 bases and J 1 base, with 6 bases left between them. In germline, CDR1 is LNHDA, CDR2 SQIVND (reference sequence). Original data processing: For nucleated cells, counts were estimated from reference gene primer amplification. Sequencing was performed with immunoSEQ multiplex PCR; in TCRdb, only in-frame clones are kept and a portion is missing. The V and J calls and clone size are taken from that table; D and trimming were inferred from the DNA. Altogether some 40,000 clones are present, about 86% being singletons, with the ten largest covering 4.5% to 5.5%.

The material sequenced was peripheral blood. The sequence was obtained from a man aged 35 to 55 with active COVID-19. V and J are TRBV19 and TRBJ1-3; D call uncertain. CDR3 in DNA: TGTGCCAGTAGTGAGGATTCTGGAAACACCATATATTTT. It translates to CASSEDSGNTIYF. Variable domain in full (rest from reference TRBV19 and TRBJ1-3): DGGITQSPKYLFRKEGQNVTLSCEQNLNHDAMYWYRQDPGQGLRLIYYSQIVNDFQKGDIAEGYSVSREKKESFPLTVTSAQKNPTAFYLCASSEDSGNTIYFGEGSWLTVV.